These T cell receptor beta chains were read from a single sample in a study of blood T cell repertoires in COVID-19. Assay used: immunoSEQ multiplex PCR; TCRdb lists only in-frame clones, some missing. The data hold roughly 150,000 clones, with about 85% observed a single time. The sample consisted of PBMCs or T cells enriched from blood (not recorded which). These receptors all stem from a woman in her thirties or forties with acute COVID-19. CDR3s include the opening cysteine and the closing phenylalanine or tryptophan. The D gene is left open where the match is weak. For some rows the clone size is stated as once, few or many, or as a class when expanded; others skip it.

>TRBV27|.|TRBD1|TRBJ1-2
TGTGCCAGCAGTCAACCGGGACAGGGATCCTATGGCTACACCTTC
CASSQPGQGSYGYTF
>TRBV29-1|.|.|TRBJ2-1
TGCAGCGTTGATACCGGCCAGGTTAGCTACAATGAGCAGTTCTTC
CSVDTGQVSYNEQFF
>TRBV10-3|.|TRBD2|TRBJ2-3
TGTGCCATCAGTCTAGCGGGAGGGAGCACAGATACGCAGTATTTT
CAISLAGGSTDTQYF
>TRBV2|.|TRBD2|TRBJ2-3
TGTGCCTCGGTCGGGACTAGACGCACAGATACGCAGTATTTT
CASVGTRRTDTQYF
>TRBV15|.|TRBD1|TRBJ1-1
TGTGCCACCAGCACGGACAGGGGAAAGGACACTGAAGCTTTCTTT
CATSTDRGKDTEAFF
>TRBV6-1|once|.|TRBJ2-5
TGTGCCAGCAGTGAATCGATCTCTAGCGTGGCGTACGTAGAGACCCAGTACTTC
CASSESISSVAYVETQYF
>TRBV19|many|TRBD1|TRBJ2-7
TGTGCCAGTAGTCCCGACAGGGGGCTGGGGGAGCAGTACTTC
CASSPDRGLGEQYF
>TRBV7-9|.|.|TRBJ1-4
TGTGCCAGCAGCTTAGCGGCCGGAGGGGAAGAAAAACTGTTTTTT
CASSLAAGGEEKLFF
>TRBV9|.|TRBD2|TRBJ2-1
TGTGCCAGCAGCGTAGATCTAGCGGGAGGGCGCTATGAGCAGTTCTTC
CASSVDLAGGRYEQFF
>TRBV27|.|.|TRBJ1-1
TGTGCCAGCAGTTTGGCGGGGCCGGGCACTGAAGCTTTCTTT
CASSLAGPGTEAFF
>TRBV13|few|TRBD2|TRBJ2-7
TGTGCCAGCAGACGCAGGGGGTTAGCGGGAGGCCTTTCGGGGTACGAGCAGTACTTC
CASRRRGLAGGLSGYEQYF
>TRBV6-6|.|TRBD2|TRBJ2-7
TGTGCCAGCAGTCGAGTAGGACCGGGACTAGCGGTTGACTACGAGCAGTACTTC
CASSRVGPGLAVDYEQYF
>TRBV7-9|.|.|TRBJ1-2
TGTGCCAGCAGCTTAGCCAGGGATGGCTACACCTTC
CASSLARDGYTF
>TRBV29-1|.|TRBD1|TRBJ2-7
TGCAGCGCTTTACAGACAGGGACATACGAGCAGTACTTC
CSALQTGTYEQYF
>TRBV9|.|TRBD1|TRBJ1-5
TGTGCCAGCAGCGAACAGGGGAATAGCAATCAGCCCCAGCATTTT
CASSEQGNSNQPQHF
>TRBV5-6|.|TRBD2|TRBJ2-1
TGTGCTAGCGGGCTAGCGGGAGTCAATGAGCAGTTCTTC
CASGLAGVNEQFF
>TRBV19|.|TRBD2|TRBJ2-1
TGTGCCAGTAGTCCTCCATCCGAGACTAGCGGGATAAATGAGCAGTTCTTC
CASSPPSETSGINEQFF
>TRBV6-1|.|.|TRBJ2-1
TGTGCCAGCAGTGAAACGCTCGACCGACGGGATGAGCAGTTCTTC
CASSETLDRRDEQFF
>TRBV19|.|.|TRBJ1-4
TGTGCCAGTAGTGTCCGGGGGTCTGAAAAACTGTTTTTT
CASSVRGSEKLFF
>TRBV7-9|.|.|TRBJ2-3
TGTGCCAGCAGCCGCCTAGCTGAAGATACGCAGTATTTT
CASSRLAEDTQYF
>TRBV6-1|.|TRBD1|TRBJ2-5
TGTGCCAGCAGTGGCCCCCTTATGACAGGGATCCAAGAGACCCAGTACTTC
CASSGPLMTGIQETQYF
>TRBV7-9|.|.|TRBJ2-2
TGTGCCAGCAGCTTAGAGTACCCGATCGGCGGGGAGCTGTTTTTT
CASSLEYPIGGELFF
>TRBV30|.|.|TRBJ2-2
TGTGCCTGGTACCTACGAGCCGGGGAGCTGTTTTTT
CAWYLRAGELFF
>TRBV6-5|.|TRBD1|TRBJ2-3
TGTGCCAGCTGTAGGCAGGGGGCATCCACAGATACGCAGTATTTT
CASCRQGASTDTQYF
>TRBV7-9|.|.|TRBJ2-1
TGTGCCAGCAGCTACGAGCGAACCATTAAGGGGAATGAGCAGTTCTTC
CASSYERTIKGNEQFF
>TRBV18|few|.|TRBJ2-1
TGTGCCAGCTCACTACAGTCGTCCTACAATGAGCAGTTCTTC
CASSLQSSYNEQFF
>TRBV2|.|TRBD1|TRBJ1-2
TGTGCCAGCAGTGAGGACAGGGACTATGGCTACACCTTC
CASSEDRDYGYTF
>TRBV6-4|.|.|TRBJ2-1
TGTGCCAGCAGTGACGGGAGCGGCTCCTACAATGAGCAGTTCTTC
CASSDGSGSYNEQFF
>TRBV25-1|.|TRBD2|TRBJ2-2
TGTGCCAGCAGTGAAACTTTAGCGGGGGCGAACACCGGGGAGCTGTTTTTT
CASSETLAGANTGELFF
>TRBV4-1|.|TRBD2|TRBJ2-3
TGCGCCAGCAGCCAAGACCCTGGGTCCAGCGGGACCATGGCAGATACGCAGTATTTT
CASSQDPGSSGTMADTQYF
>TRBV29-1|.|TRBD1|TRBJ1-1
TGCAGCGGCGCGACAGGGGGAATGGACACTGAAGCTTTCTTT
CSGATGGMDTEAFF
>TRBV11-3|.|.|TRBJ1-1
TGTGCCAGCAGCTTAGGGGGCAAGGACACTGAAGCTTTCTTT
CASSLGGKDTEAFF
>TRBV2|.|.|TRBJ1-6
TGTGCCAGCAGTAACCGACAGAGCTCCTATAATTCACCCCTCCACTTT
CASSNRQSSYNSPLHF
>TRBV5-1|.|.|TRBJ2-3
TGCGCCAGCAGCTTGGGATCGGGAACCACAGATACGCAGTATTTT
CASSLGSGTTDTQYF
>TRBV7-9|.|.|TRBJ1-5
TGTGCCAGCAGTTCTGATTCCGGGACAACTAGCAATCAGCCCCAGCATTTT
CASSSDSGTTSNQPQHF
>TRBV27|.|.|TRBJ2-7
TGTGCCAGCAGCCCGAACAGGTACGAGCAGTACTTC
CASSPNRYEQYF
>TRBV28|.|TRBD2|TRBJ2-7
TGTGCCAGCAGTTTACATGGGGGAGGCGGGAGAAACGAGCAGTACTTC
CASSLHGGGGRNEQYF
>TRBV10-1|.|.|TRBJ1-2
TGCGCCAGCAGTGAGCAGGCTTCTTATGGCTACACCTTC
CASSEQASYGYTF
>TRBV5-8|.|.|TRBJ1-1
TGTGCCAGCAGCCCGGAGGGGGGGCGCACTGAAGCTTTCTTT
CASSPEGGRTEAFF
>TRBV27|few|.|TRBJ1-4
TGTGCCAGCAGTCCAGGGGTTTATGAAAAACTGTTTTTT
CASSPGVYEKLFF
>TRBV5-4|.|.|TRBJ2-1
TGTGCCAGCAGCCCGGATGAGATAGGAGGTTACAATGAGCAGTTCTTC
CASSPDEIGGYNEQFF
>TRBV3-1/TRBV3-2|.|.|TRBJ1-2
TGTGCCAGCAGCCAGGGCGTCTATGGCTACACCTTC
CASSQGVYGYTF
>TRBV25-1|.|.|TRBJ2-5
TGTGCCAGCAGTGACCTCAAAGACGGGAGTTCGGAGACCCAGTACTTC
CASSDLKDGSSETQYF
>TRBV27|.|TRBD1|TRBJ2-3
TGTGCCAGCAGTCCCAAGGGACAGGTTGGGACAGATACGCAGTATTTT
CASSPKGQVGTDTQYF
>TRBV25-1|once|.|TRBJ2-1
TGTGCCAGCAGTGAATATTCGGTGAGTACCTACAATGAGCAGTTCTTC
CASSEYSVSTYNEQFF
>TRBV3-1/TRBV3-2|.|TRBD2|TRBJ2-5
TGTGCCAGCAGCCAAGATCCGACTAGCGGGAGTCCGGGCGGGGTGTACTTC
CASSQDPTSGSPGGVYF
>TRBV3-1/TRBV3-2|.|.|TRBJ1-6
TGTGCCAGCAGCCAAAGGTGGGGGGGAAATTCACCCCTCCACTTT
CASSQRWGGNSPLHF
>TRBV7-3|.|.|TRBJ2-2
TGTGCCAGCAGTCTCGGTGGGAGACACACCGGGGAGCTGTTTTTT
CASSLGGRHTGELFF
>TRBV6-4|many|.|TRBJ2-1
TGTGCCACCTCACAGGGCGGCAGCTCCTACAATGAGCAGTTCTTC
CATSQGGSSYNEQFF
>TRBV27|.|TRBD1|TRBJ1-6
TGTGCCAGCAGTTTATCGACAGGGAATTCACCCCTCCACTTT
CASSLSTGNSPLHF
>TRBV27|few|TRBD2|TRBJ2-7
TGTGCCAGCAGTTTATTGGGACTAGCGGGGCTCGGCGAGCAGTACTTC
CASSLLGLAGLGEQYF
>TRBV2|.|TRBD2|TRBJ2-2
TGTGCCAGCAGTCGGACTAGCGGGAGGTTGAACACCGGGGAGCTGTTTTTT
CASSRTSGRLNTGELFF
>TRBV29-1|.|.|TRBJ1-1
TGCAGCGTTGTTACCTGGGGGCGAACGAACACTGAAGCTTTCTTT
CSVVTWGRTNTEAFF
>TRBV10-3|.|TRBD1|TRBJ1-6
TGTGCCATCCGGGACAGCCTCTCACCCCTCCACTTT
CAIRDSLSPLHF
>TRBV5-1|.|TRBD2|TRBJ2-1
TGCGCCAGCAGCTTGGTGGCGGGAGGGCCGGGTGAGCAGTTCTTC
CASSLVAGGPGEQFF
>TRBV6-5|.|TRBD1|TRBJ1-2
TGTGCCAGCAGTTGGACCGGGACAGGGCATGGCTACACCTTC
CASSWTGTGHGYTF
>TRBV2|.|TRBD2|TRBJ2-5
TGTGCCAGCAGTGATATCGGGAGGGCCGTGGAGACCCAGTACTTC
CASSDIGRAVETQYF
>TRBV9|.|TRBD1|TRBJ1-1
TGTGCCAGCAGCGTACGAGGGGTGACAGGGGCGAACACTGAAGCTTTCTTT
CASSVRGVTGANTEAFF
>TRBV11-2|.|.|TRBJ1-3
TGTGCCAGCACCCTATCCCGGGGGGGCTCTGGAAACACCATATATTTT
CASTLSRGGSGNTIYF